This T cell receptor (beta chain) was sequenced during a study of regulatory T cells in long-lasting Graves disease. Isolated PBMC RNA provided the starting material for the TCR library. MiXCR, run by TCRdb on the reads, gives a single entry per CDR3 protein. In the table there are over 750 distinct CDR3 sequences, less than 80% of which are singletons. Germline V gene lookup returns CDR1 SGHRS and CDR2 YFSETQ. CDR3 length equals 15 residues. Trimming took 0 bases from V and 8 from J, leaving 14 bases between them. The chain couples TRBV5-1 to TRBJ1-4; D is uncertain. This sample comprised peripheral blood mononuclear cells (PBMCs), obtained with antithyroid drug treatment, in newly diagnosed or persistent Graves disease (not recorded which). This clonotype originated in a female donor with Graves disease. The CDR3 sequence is CASSLVAGTIEKLFF. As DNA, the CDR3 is TGCGCCAGCAGCTTGGTGGCAGGAACTATCGAAAAACTGTTTTTT.